A selection of T cell receptor beta chains follows, all from one sample in a study of T cells in localized non-small cell lung cancer. Method: immunoSEQ multiplex PCR; TCRdb's copy keeps in-frame clones and lacks some. The sample carries about 40,000 clones, about 91% recorded once. The sample consisted of PBMCs, taken before any cancer treatment. These receptors came from a woman aged 35 to 75 with stage II lung adenocarcinoma. The CDR3 runs from the conserved cysteine through the conserved F or W. The D gene is left open where the match is weak. Not all rows give a size; the values are once, few, many and, for expanded clones, a class.

d_call j_call clone_size v_call cdr3_length cdr3_aa cdr3_nt
NA TRBJ2-3 once TRBV19 13 CASSRHLVDTQYF TGTGCCAGTAGTCGACACCTAGTAGATACGCAGTATTTT
TRBD1 TRBJ2-1 NA TRBV5-1 14 CASHDRGLTNEQFF TGCGCCAGCCACGACAGGGGGCTAACGAATGAGCAGTTCTTC
NA TRBJ2-7 NA TRBV15 14 CATSRAWGVDEQYF TGTGCCACCAGCAGAGCCTGGGGGGTCGACGAGCAGTACTTC
TRBD2 TRBJ2-4 NA TRBV11-1 17 CASSSRTGTSGTDIQYF TGTGCCAGCAGCTCCAGGACCGGGACTAGCGGGACGGACATTCAGTACTTC
NA TRBJ2-5 NA TRBV2 15 CASSPEGRLQETQYF TGTGCCAGCAGCCCCGAGGGCAGGCTGCAAGAGACCCAGTACTTC
NA TRBJ1-6 NA TRBV11-2 16 CASSSRVRSVASPLHF TGTGCCAGCAGCTCCAGGGTTCGCTCGGTGGCTTCACCCCTCCACTTT
NA TRBJ2-1 NA TRBV5-1 15 CASSLEGQGDNEQFF TGCGCCAGCAGCTTGGAGGGTCAGGGTGACAATGAGCAGTTCTTC
NA TRBJ2-5 NA TRBV29-1 13 CSVVETSGETQYF TGCAGCGTTGTGGAGACTAGTGGAGAGACCCAGTACTTC
TRBD1 TRBJ1-5 NA TRBV27 14 CASTPTGGYQPQHF TGTGCCAGCACCCCAACAGGGGGCTATCAGCCCCAGCATTTT
NA TRBJ1-2 NA TRBV5-1 15 CASSLIQGSNYGYTF TGCGCCAGCAGCCTGATTCAGGGGTCTAACTATGGCTACACCTTC
NA TRBJ2-1 NA TRBV19 11 CASSTYNEQFF TGTGCCAGTAGTACCTACAATGAGCAGTTCTTC
NA TRBJ2-7 NA TRBV5-4 12 CASSRDRYEQYF TGTGCCAGCAGCCGGGACCGCTACGAGCAGTACTTC
TRBD1 TRBJ1-4 NA TRBV11-2 13 CASAGQLNEKLFF TGTGCCAGCGCGGGACAGCTTAATGAAAAACTGTTTTTT
NA TRBJ1-3 once TRBV28 14 CASKTRDAGNTIYF TGTGCCAGCAAAACCCGGGACGCTGGAAACACCATATATTTT
NA TRBJ1-4 NA TRBV6-1 17 CASSEARAGRGGEKLFF TGTGCCAGCAGTGAAGCTCGGGCGGGCAGGGGAGGTGAAAAACTGTTTTTT
NA TRBJ1-6 NA TRBV7-9 17 CASSPNQGYGYNSPLHF TGTGCCAGCAGCCCGAATCAGGGCTACGGTTATAATTCACCCCTCCACTTT
NA TRBJ2-3 NA TRBV7-3 14 CASSFSGVEGTQYF TGTGCCAGCAGCTTTTCCGGCGTGGAAGGTACGCAGTATTTT
TRBD1 TRBJ2-7 few TRBV18 14 CASLPGQGSYEQYF TGTGCCAGCTTACCGGGACAGGGGTCCTACGAGCAGTACTTC
TRBD2 TRBJ2-7 once TRBV6-5 14 CASSYDGRAYEQYF TGTGCCAGCAGTTACGACGGGAGGGCGTACGAGCAGTACTTC
NA TRBJ2-2 NA TRBV11-2 15 CASSLVAVDTGELFF TGTGCCAGCAGCTTAGTAGCGGTGGACACCGGGGAGCTGTTTTTT
NA TRBJ2-3 NA TRBV27 15 CASRPGRMSTDTQYF TGTGCCAGCAGGCCTGGTAGGATGAGCACAGATACGCAGTATTTT
TRBD1 TRBJ1-1 NA TRBV5-8 18 CASSYYYRRDSIVTEAFF TGTGCCAGCAGCTATTATTACCGTCGGGACAGCATAGTCACTGAAGCTTTCTTT
NA TRBJ1-1 NA TRBV19 13 CASSIVAGGPAFF TGTGCCAGTAGTATAGTGGCGGGGGGGCCAGCTTTCTTT
NA TRBJ2-7 NA TRBV5-4 12 CASSYGIQEQYF TGTGCCAGCAGCTACGGGATCCAGGAGCAGTACTTC
TRBD1 TRBJ1-1 NA TRBV7-9 15 CASSLGQGMNTEAFF TGTGCCAGCAGCCTTGGACAGGGAATGAACACTGAAGCTTTCTTT
NA TRBJ2-7 once TRBV27 14 CASSPPAGTYEQYF TGTGCCAGCTCCCCCCCCGCCGGGACCTACGAGCAGTACTTC
NA TRBJ1-1 few TRBV19 15 CASRGWTTLNTEAFF TGTGCCAGTAGGGGGTGGACGACACTGAACACTGAAGCTTTCTTT
NA TRBJ1-4 NA TRBV18 16 CASSPSLTQGTGKLFF TGTGCCAGCTCACCGTCCCTAACACAGGGCACTGGAAAACTGTTTTTT
NA TRBJ1-6 NA TRBV7-6 13 CASSLAIYSPLHF TGTGCCAGCAGCTTAGCCATATATTCACCCCTCCACTTT
TRBD1 TRBJ2-7 NA TRBV28 13 CASLDRETYEQYF TGTGCCAGCCTGGACAGGGAGACCTACGAGCAGTACTTC
TRBD1 TRBJ1-4 NA TRBV5-1 15 CASSLQRTGGEKLFF TGCGCCAGCAGCTTGCAGAGGACAGGCGGGGAAAAACTGTTTTTT
NA TRBJ1-2 NA TRBV6-1 14 CASGLPPENYGYTF TGTGCCAGCGGCCTACCACCAGAGAACTATGGCTACACCTTC
TRBD2 TRBJ2-3 NA TRBV9 17 CASSVRLGTSVTDTQYF TGTGCCAGCAGCGTGAGGCTAGGGACTAGCGTCACAGATACGCAGTATTTT
TRBD2 TRBJ2-1 NA TRBV4-2 16 CASSPAGAGGDNEQFF TGTGCCAGCAGCCCGGCGGGGGCGGGAGGGGACAATGAGCAGTTCTTC
NA TRBJ1-5 NA TRBV2 15 CASSALGSYYQPQHF TGTGCCAGCAGTGCCCTTGGGTCCTACTATCAGCCCCAGCATTTT
NA TRBJ2-1 NA TRBV7-8 15 CASSIEGVAYNEQFF TGTGCCAGCAGCATCGAGGGAGTCGCGTACAATGAGCAGTTCTTC
TRBD1 TRBJ2-7 NA TRBV2 15 CASSDKGQGSYEQYF TGTGCCAGCAGTGATAAGGGACAGGGGTCCTACGAGCAGTACTTC
NA TRBJ1-1 NA TRBV6-5 15 CASSYSVTLNTEAFF TGTGCCAGCAGTTATTCTGTGACTCTGAACACTGAAGCTTTCTTT
NA TRBJ2-1 NA TRBV6-6 13 CASSLGVENEQFF TGTGCCAGCAGTTTGGGAGTAGAGAATGAGCAGTTCTTC
NA TRBJ1-2 NA TRBV6-6 12 CASSYREGKNTF TGTGCCAGCAGTTACAGGGAAGGGAAGAACACCTTC
TRBD1 TRBJ1-3 NA TRBV9 15 CASSVRDRGGNTIYF TGTGCCAGCAGCGTAAGGGACAGGGGAGGAAACACCATATATTTT
TRBD1 TRBJ2-7 NA TRBV4-1 15 CASSPRTGETYEQYF TGCGCCAGCAGCCCACGGACAGGGGAAACCTACGAGCAGTACTTC
NA TRBJ2-2 NA TRBV12-5 14 CASGPEGVTGELFF TGTGCTAGTGGTCCCGAGGGGGTCACCGGGGAGCTGTTTTTT
NA TRBJ1-5 NA TRBV19 16 CASSLLAGRGNQPQHF TGTGCCAGTAGTCTCCTGGCGGGGAGGGGGAATCAGCCCCAGCATTTT
NA TRBJ1-2 NA TRBV5-6 15 CASSLYGTENYGYTF TGTGCCAGCAGCTTGTATGGGACGGAAAACTATGGCTACACCTTC
NA TRBJ1-5 NA TRBV27 13 CASSPDGFMPQHF TGTGCCAGCAGTCCTGACGGCTTCATGCCCCAGCATTTT
TRBD1 TRBJ1-2 NA TRBV11-2 17 CALSLGDRDRVWYGYTF TGTGCCCTTTCACTCGGGGACCGGGACAGGGTATGGTATGGCTACACCTTC
NA TRBJ2-3 NA TRBV18 12 CASRRGTDTQYF TGTGCCAGCCGACGCGGCACAGATACGCAGTATTTT
TRBD1 TRBJ1-2 few TRBV11-2 16 CASSPPDAGQGNGYTF TGTGCCAGCAGCCCCCCAGATGCGGGACAGGGAAATGGCTACACCTTC
TRBD2 TRBJ2-3 NA TRBV10-1 15 CASSEPRGSTDTQYF TGCGCCAGCAGTGAACCGCGGGGGAGCACAGATACGCAGTATTTT
TRBD2 TRBJ2-3 NA TRBV27 19 CASRPDSGLAGASTDTQYF TGTGCCAGCAGGCCAGACTCGGGACTAGCGGGGGCTAGCACAGATACGCAGTATTTT
NA TRBJ2-6 NA TRBV4-2 16 CASSQVRLTGANVLTF TGTGCCAGCAGCCAAGTCCGCCTAACTGGGGCCAACGTCCTGACTTTC
NA TRBJ2-3 NA TRBV11-2 15 CASSRGALSTDTQYF TGTGCCAGCAGCCGAGGGGCGCTTTCCACAGATACGCAGTATTTT
NA TRBJ1-3 once TRBV5-1 15 CASSLPQSSGNTIYF TGCGCCAGCAGCCTGCCCCAGTCCTCTGGAAACACCATATATTTT
NA TRBJ1-5 NA TRBV4-1 16 CASSQVDSYSNQPQHF TGCGCCAGCAGCCAAGTCGACAGTTATAGCAATCAGCCCCAGCATTTT
NA TRBJ1-6 NA TRBV2 17 CASSTTVDSSYNSPLHF TGTGCCAGCAGTACCACAGTGGACAGTAGCTATAATTCACCCCTCCACTTT
TRBD1 TRBJ1-2 NA TRBV2 13 CASNSQGEDGYTF TGTGCCAGCAACTCCCAGGGGGAAGATGGCTACACCTTC
TRBD1 TRBJ1-6 NA TRBV19 16 CASRTTTGASNSPLHF TGTGCCAGTAGAACTACCACAGGGGCCTCTAATTCACCCCTCCACTTT
TRBD1 TRBJ1-2 NA TRBV28 14 CASSPPDRVGGYTF TGTGCCAGCAGTCCACCCGACAGGGTTGGTGGCTACACCTTC